This is a list of T cell receptor beta chains from one sample in a study of blood T cells in healthy people across ages. TCRdb re-called the 5' RACE reads through MiXCR, storing one row per CDR3 protein. The table lists 600,000 or so distinct CDR3 sequences, 45% to 55% of them singletons. Source material: blood. The receptors were gathered from a man at least 80 years old in good health. The CDR3 runs from the conserved cysteine through the conserved F or W. Each record gives: clone size, D gene, V gene, J gene, CDR3 protein, CDR3 DNA. The D gene is left open where the match is weak. Clone size is not always given. Where it is, it says once, few, many or a class for expanded clones.

few	NA	TRBV3-1	TRBJ1-2	CASSQGGRERPYTF	TGTGCCAGCAGCCAAGGCGGCAGGGAACGGCCCTACACCTTC
few	NA	TRBV18	TRBJ2-7	CASSKGSSTYEQYF	TGTGCCAGCTCAAAAGGGTCTAGCACATACGAGCAGTACTTC
NA	TRBD2	TRBV7-2	TRBJ2-1	CASSPLLAGVYNEQFF	TGTGCCAGCAGCCCATTACTAGCGGGGGTCTACAATGAGCAGTTCTTC
few	NA	TRBV7-9	TRBJ1-6	CASSAAGNSPLHF	TGTGCCAGCAGCGCCGCAGGGAATTCACCCCTCCACTTT
NA	NA	TRBV9	TRBJ2-7	CASSSGSASYEQYF	TGTGCCAGCAGTTCTGGTAGTGCGTCATACGAGCAGTACTTC
NA	NA	TRBV7-2	TRBJ1-1	CASSEQGWTEAFF	TGTGCCAGCAGCGAGCAGGGATGGACTGAAGCTTTCTTT
NA	TRBD2	TRBV10-2	TRBJ2-3	CASRGTSGPTDTQYF	TGCGCCAGCAGGGGGACTAGCGGGCCCACAGATACGCAGTATTTT
NA	NA	TRBV11-2	TRBJ1-6	CASSLEGFGSPLHF	TGTGCCAGCAGCTTAGAGGGGTTCGGGTCACCCCTCCACTTT
few	NA	TRBV6-2/TRBV6-3	TRBJ2-7	CASSYRIPSTYEQYF	TGTGCCAGCAGTTACCGCATTCCTTCCACCTACGAGCAGTACTTC
few	TRBD2	TRBV5-1	TRBJ2-3	CASSLGASGSTDTQYF	TGTGCCAGCAGCTTGGGGGCTAGCGGGAGTACAGATACGCAGTATTTT
NA	NA	TRBV30	TRBJ2-7	CAWSVQLEQYF	TGTGCCTGGAGTGTCCAATTGGAGCAGTACTTC
NA	NA	TRBV10-3	TRBJ2-3	CAISESTSSTDTQYF	TGTGCCATCAGTGAGTCGACTTCAAGCACAGATACGCAGTATTTT
few	NA	TRBV29-1	TRBJ2-7	CSVAPTGGGEQYF	TGCAGCGTAGCCCCTACAGGGGGGGGCGAGCAGTACTTC
NA	NA	TRBV10-3	TRBJ2-3	CAIGIADTQYF	TGTGCCATCGGAATAGCGGATACGCAGTATTTT
NA	NA	TRBV5-6	TRBJ1-2	CASSLVPAGGYTF	TGTGCCAGCAGCTTGGTGCCAGCTGGAGGCTACACCTTC
NA	NA	TRBV10-2	TRBJ2-1	CASNPQGNGQFF	TGCGCCAGCAACCCACAGGGCAATGGGCAGTTCTTC
few	NA	TRBV10-3	TRBJ2-4	CASAYPEGTKNIQYF	TGTGCCTCCGCCTACCCGGAGGGGACCAAAAACATTCAGTACTTC
NA	NA	TRBV7-9	TRBJ2-5	CASSLSSDSATQYF	TGTGCCAGCAGCTTATCTTCGGACAGCGCGACCCAGTACTTC
few	NA	TRBV6-5	TRBJ2-1	CATALGLLNEQFF	TGTGCCACCGCCCTGGGTTTATTGAATGAGCAGTTCTTC
NA	NA	TRBV9	TRBJ1-1	CASSAEGYMNTEAFF	TGTGCCAGCAGCGCGGAGGGCTACATGAACACTGAAGCTTTCTTT
NA	TRBD1	TRBV3-1	TRBJ1-2	CASRQDRDGCTF	TGTGCCAGCAGACAGGACAGGGACGGCTGCACCTTC
NA	TRBD2	TRBV9	TRBJ2-1	CASSAEAGGYNEQFF	TGTGCCAGCAGCGCGGAAGCGGGGGGATACAATGAGCAGTTCTTC
NA	TRBD1	TRBV25-1	TRBJ2-5	CASRQGLGTQYF	TGTGCCAGCAGACAGGGGTTGGGGACCCAGTACTTC
few	NA	TRBV20-1	TRBJ2-1	CSERGLSSYNEQFF	TGCAGTGAAAGGGGATTAAGCTCCTACAATGAGCAGTTCTTC
NA	TRBD2	TRBV7-9	TRBJ2-7	CASSPGLAGGSYEQYF	TGTGCCAGCAGCCCCGGACTAGCGGGGGGCTCCTACGAGCAGTACTTC
NA	NA	TRBV20-1	TRBJ2-3	CSARDRGGQYTDTQYF	TGCAGTGCTAGAGATAGGGGGGGCCAATACACGGATACGCAGTATTTT
NA	NA	TRBV7-6	TRBJ2-7	CASSSTAEGSYEQYF	TGTGCCAGCAGCTCAACCGCGGAAGGGTCCTACGAGCAGTACTTC
few	TRBD2	TRBV24-1	TRBJ2-1	CATSVGTSGGNEQFF	TGTGCCACCAGTGTTGGGACTAGCGGGGGGAATGAGCAGTTCTTC